These T cell receptor beta chains were read from a single sample in a study of blood T cell repertoires in COVID-19. TCRdb's table, derived via immunoSEQ multiplex PCR, lists solely in-frame clones and lacks some. The sample comprises roughly 160,000 clones, more than 85% of which are singletons, and about 2.5% rests with the top ten. Sequencing was carried out using peripheral blood. These TCRs come from a woman of 80 years or more with COVID-19, enrolled during active disease. CDR3s include the opening cysteine and the closing phenylalanine or tryptophan. A D gene is named only where the DNA matches it firmly. Clone size is given for some rows only: seen once, a few or many times, or a class if the clone is expanded.

d_gene,j_gene,abundance,v_gene,CDR3nt,CDR3aa
-,TRBJ2-3,once,TRBV6-5,TGTGCCAGCGAAGACAGGTACACAGATACGCAGTATTTT,CASEDRYTDTQYF
TRBD1,TRBJ2-3,-,TRBV28,TGTGCCAGCAAAAGCGGGACAGGGGGATTAGATACGCAGTATTTT,CASKSGTGGLDTQYF
-,TRBJ2-1,once,TRBV7-9,TGTGCCAGCAGCTTTTCAGGGGCCCCCAATGAGCAGTTCTTC,CASSFSGAPNEQFF
TRBD2,TRBJ2-7,-,TRBV28,TGTGCCAGCAGGTTAGCGGGAATCTACGAGCAGTACTTC,CASRLAGIYEQYF
-,TRBJ2-7,-,TRBV6-2/TRBV6-3,TGTGCCAGCAGTTACTCGTTAGTTACCTACGAGCAGTACTTC,CASSYSLVTYEQYF
-,TRBJ1-2,-,TRBV4-3,TGCGCCAGCAGCCAAGAGGAGGCGGGGCCCAGGTATGGCTACACCTTC,CASSQEEAGPRYGYTF
-,TRBJ1-1,-,TRBV19,TGTGCCAGTAGTATGATGGGAGGGGGACTGCTCGGGAACACTGAAGCTTTCTTT,CASSMMGGGLLGNTEAFF
-,TRBJ2-5,-,TRBV5-4,TGTGCCAGCAGCTTGGACGTACGGGAGACCCAGTACTTC,CASSLDVRETQYF
TRBD2,TRBJ2-1,-,TRBV13,TGTGCCAGCAGCTTAGGCTTGACTAGCGGGAGGGCCTACAATGAGCAGTTCTTC,CASSLGLTSGRAYNEQFF
-,TRBJ1-6,-,TRBV9,TGTGCCAGCAGCGCCAACTGGGGCCATAATTCACCCCTCCACTTT,CASSANWGHNSPLHF
TRBD2,TRBJ2-3,-,TRBV20-1,TGCAGTGCTAGTGGAGTGCGGGGGAACACAGATACGCAGTATTTT,CSASGVRGNTDTQYF
TRBD1,TRBJ2-7,-,TRBV13,TGTGCCAGCAGCGGCGGGGGCCGGGACAGGGCCCACGAGCAGTACTTC,CASSGGGRDRAHEQYF
TRBD1,TRBJ1-2,once,TRBV2,TGTGCCAGCAGTATTAGGACAGGGGGCTATGGCTACACCTTC,CASSIRTGGYGYTF
-,TRBJ1-4,-,TRBV15,TGTGCCACCAGCAGAGTCCTGTATGAAAAACTGTTTTTT,CATSRVLYEKLFF
-,TRBJ2-5,-,TRBV18,TGTGCCAGCTCGGCGGGACAGAAAAAAGAGACCCAGTACTTC,CASSAGQKKETQYF
-,TRBJ1-3,-,TRBV27,TGTGCCAGCAGTGAGACAGGCTCTGGAAACACCATATATTTT,CASSETGSGNTIYF
-,TRBJ2-2,-,TRBV10-2,TGCGCCAGCAGGGTAGGGGGAACCGGGGAGCTGTTTTTT,CASRVGGTGELFF
TRBD2,TRBJ2-1,-,TRBV5-1,TGCGCCAGCAGCTTGGATAGCGGGTCGCGGTTCTTC,CASSLDSGSRFF
-,TRBJ2-5,-,TRBV28,TGTGCCACCAACCCATGGGGACTGAACCAAGAGACCCAGTACTTC,CATNPWGLNQETQYF
TRBD2,TRBJ2-2,once,TRBV25-1,TGTGCCAGCAGTGGCGGGAGGGCCTTTAGCGGGGAGCTGTTTTTT,CASSGGRAFSGELFF
TRBD2,TRBJ2-7,-,TRBV4-2,TGTGCCAGCAGCCAAGAAGCCCGCAGGCCGGGACTAGAGTACGAGCAGTACTTC,CASSQEARRPGLEYEQYF
-,TRBJ2-4,-,TRBV18,TGTGCCAGCTCAGGGGGCCGCTCTTCGGTCAAAAACATTCAGTACTTC,CASSGGRSSVKNIQYF
TRBD1,TRBJ2-1,-,TRBV29-1,TGCAGCGCGAGCTGGAACAGGGGAAATGAGCAGTTCTTC,CSASWNRGNEQFF
-,TRBJ1-1,few,TRBV11-1,TGTGCCAGCAGCCGTGTGAACACTGAAGCTTTCTTT,CASSRVNTEAFF
TRBD1,TRBJ1-2,once,TRBV7-2,TGTGCCAGCAGCCCCTGGGACAGCTATGGCTACACCTTC,CASSPWDSYGYTF
-,TRBJ1-1,-,TRBV18,TGTGCCAGCTCACCACCACGGGGGGCGATTGGGGCGAGGAACACTGAAGCTTTCTTT,CASSPPRGAIGARNTEAFF
-,TRBJ1-2,-,TRBV11-2,TGTGCCAGCAGCCTCCGGTCAGGGGCGGGTGGCTACACCTTC,CASSLRSGAGGYTF
-,TRBJ1-6,-,TRBV9,TGTGCCAGCAGCGGAGGTGATTCACCCCTCCACTTT,CASSGGDSPLHF
TRBD1,TRBJ1-5,-,TRBV19,TGTGCCAGTATACAGGGGGCAGGGCAGCCCCAGCATTTT,CASIQGAGQPQHF
-,TRBJ2-2,once,TRBV28,TGTGCCAGCAACGAGGACAGTTGGACCGGGGAGCTGTTTTTT,CASNEDSWTGELFF
-,TRBJ1-1,-,TRBV28,TGTGCCAGCAGTTTATCGGGGAACACTGAAGCTTTCTTT,CASSLSGNTEAFF
TRBD1,TRBJ1-5,-,TRBV2,TGTGCCAGCAGCGAGGGTACAGGGGGCCTTCAGCCCCAGCATTTT,CASSEGTGGLQPQHF
TRBD2,TRBJ2-3,few,TRBV7-8,TGTGCCAGCAGCCCCCGGGGACTAGCGGGACCCACAGATACGCAGTATTTT,CASSPRGLAGPTDTQYF
TRBD1,TRBJ2-7,-,TRBV5-1,TGCGCCAGCACCCCTGGGGACAGGGGATATGAGCAGTACTTC,CASTPGDRGYEQYF
TRBD1,TRBJ2-7,-,TRBV4-1,TGCGCCAGCAGCCATGATCCGGGACAGGGATACGAGCAGTACTTC,CASSHDPGQGYEQYF
TRBD1,TRBJ1-2,-,TRBV19,TGTGCCAGTAGTGACCCGGGACAGCTGGTCTGGGGCTACACCTTC,CASSDPGQLVWGYTF
-,TRBJ2-6,-,TRBV5-6,TGTGCCAGCAACCCCCTGGGGCTCAATGGGGCCAACGTCCTGACTTTC,CASNPLGLNGANVLTF
-,TRBJ1-2,-,TRBV5-6,TGTGCCAGCAGCTTGGATACCGGGACTTTAAACTATGGCTACACCTTC,CASSLDTGTLNYGYTF
TRBD1,TRBJ1-2,few,TRBV14,TGTGCCAGCAGCCCTAGGACAGGGGGGACCTATGGCTACACCTTC,CASSPRTGGTYGYTF
-,TRBJ2-2,few,TRBV19,TGTGCCAGTATAGAAGGGGCAGGTTCTCTTCTCACCGGGGAGCTGTTTTTT,CASIEGAGSLLTGELFF